This T cell receptor beta chain was found in a study of regulatory T cells in long-lasting Graves disease. Study context: Positivity for TSH receptor antibodies plus over 5 years of antithyroid drugs meant persistent Graves' disease. Broader study findings: Analysis covered peripheral blood alone, not thyroid tissue.

Described time point: persistent/refractory GD, antithyroid drugs over 5 years with positive TRAb. After RNA was extracted from PBMCs, the TCR library was made from it. The diagnosis of Graves' disease used American Thyroid Association guidelines. This clonotype was picked up a small number of times. Its matching antigen is unknown. Building the TCR beta libraries relied on iRepertoire HTBI primers, and CDR3 regions underwent Arm-PCR. TCRdb re-derived calls from the multiplex PCR reads in MiXCR, one entry per CDR3 protein. The data contain hundreds of thousands of distinct CDR3 sequences, about 20% of them seen just once; the ten biggest clones take up 6.5% to 8%. The CDR3 is made up of 14 amino acids. V trimming: 2 bases; J trimming: 7 bases; junction bases outside the gene matches: 4. CDR1 and CDR2 (germline): SGHAT, FQDESV (reference sequence).

This specimen was peripheral blood mononuclear cells (PBMCs), taken when the disease was refractory, from a patient treated with antithyroid drugs. The TCR comes from a female donor with Graves disease. This rearrangement joins TRBV11-1 to TRBJ2-1, with 8 bases fitting TRBD2. As DNA, the CDR3 is TGTGCCAGCAGCTTATCGGGACTAGTGAATGAGCAGTTCTTC. Translated: CASSLSGLVNEQFF.